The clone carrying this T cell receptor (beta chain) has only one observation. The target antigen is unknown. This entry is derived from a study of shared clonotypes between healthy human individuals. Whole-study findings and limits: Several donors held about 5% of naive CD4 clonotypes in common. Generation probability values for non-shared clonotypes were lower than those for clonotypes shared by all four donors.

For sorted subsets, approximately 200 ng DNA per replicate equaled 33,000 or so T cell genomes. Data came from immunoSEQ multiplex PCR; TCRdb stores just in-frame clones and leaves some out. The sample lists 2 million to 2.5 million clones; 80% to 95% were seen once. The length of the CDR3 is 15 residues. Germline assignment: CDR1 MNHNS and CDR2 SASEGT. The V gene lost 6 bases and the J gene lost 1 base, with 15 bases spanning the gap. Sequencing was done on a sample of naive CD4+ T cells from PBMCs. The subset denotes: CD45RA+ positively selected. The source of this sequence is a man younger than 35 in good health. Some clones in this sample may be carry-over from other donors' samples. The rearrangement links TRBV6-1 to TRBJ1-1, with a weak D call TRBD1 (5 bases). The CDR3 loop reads CASRVDGTWNTEAFF. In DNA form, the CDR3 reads TGTGCCAGCAGGGTTGACGGGACGTGGAACACTGAAGCTTTCTTT.